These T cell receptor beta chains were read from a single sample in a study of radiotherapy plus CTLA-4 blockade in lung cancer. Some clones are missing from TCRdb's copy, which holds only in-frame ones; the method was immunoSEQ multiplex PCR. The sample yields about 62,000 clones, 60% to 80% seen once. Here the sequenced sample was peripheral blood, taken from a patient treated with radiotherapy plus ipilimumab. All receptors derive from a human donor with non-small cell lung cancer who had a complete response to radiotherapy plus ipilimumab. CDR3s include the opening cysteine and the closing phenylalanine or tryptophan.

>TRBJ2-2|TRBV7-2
CASSLSGTNTGELFF
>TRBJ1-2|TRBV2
CASRSRISGQAHYGYTF
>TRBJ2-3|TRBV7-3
CASSLGPSTDTQYF
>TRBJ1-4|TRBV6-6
CASRDQGGTNEKLFF
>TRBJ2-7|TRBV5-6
CASSPRLAGVLGYEQYF
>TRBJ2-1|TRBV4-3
CATKVGLAHTNEQFF
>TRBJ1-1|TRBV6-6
CASSNPRGNTEAFF
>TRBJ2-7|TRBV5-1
CASSLSGGGGGNVNLYEQYF
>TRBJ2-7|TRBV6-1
CASSFSGRAYEQYF
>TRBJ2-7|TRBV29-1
CSVAWGSRPSYEQYF
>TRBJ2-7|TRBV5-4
CASRPGQTTYEQYF
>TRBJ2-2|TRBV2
CASKKTDANTGELFF
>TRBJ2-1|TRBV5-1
CASSPEGTGSRTEQFF
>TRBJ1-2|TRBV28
CASSLRGNYGYTF
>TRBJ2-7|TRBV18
CASSSDRGLSREQYF
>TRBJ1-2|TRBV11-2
CASSLGQLGRGGYTF
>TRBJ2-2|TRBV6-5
CASKGEANTGELFF
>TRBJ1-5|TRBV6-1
CAIRRFDSNQPQHF
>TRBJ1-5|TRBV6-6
CASSYSVQGTYQPQHF
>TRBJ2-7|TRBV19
CASSTDYYEQYF
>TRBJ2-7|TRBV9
CASSLTGTGTHEQYF
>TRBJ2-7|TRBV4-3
CASSQGYSSYEQYF
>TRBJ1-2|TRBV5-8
CASSQEADSYGYTF
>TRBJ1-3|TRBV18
CASSPTEFSGNTIYF
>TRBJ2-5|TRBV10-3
CAISESTGAEEQYF
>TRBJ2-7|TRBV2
CASSEQGTYEQYF
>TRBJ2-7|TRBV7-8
CASSRAGTGRTYEQYF
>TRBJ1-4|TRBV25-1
CASTRQGLGNEKLFF
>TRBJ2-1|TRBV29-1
CSVSSGGNYNEQFF
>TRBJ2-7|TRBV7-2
CASSFPYGTGFGEQYF
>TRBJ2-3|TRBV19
CASSMASGGRPQIPQYF
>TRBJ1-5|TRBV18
CASSPETRASNQPQHF
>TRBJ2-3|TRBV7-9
CAGSLYSGSVADTQYF
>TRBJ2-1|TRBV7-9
CASSLPIPGTVLLEQFF
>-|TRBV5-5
CASSLGGRGYYEQYF
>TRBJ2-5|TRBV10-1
CASSDFGGLSTQYF
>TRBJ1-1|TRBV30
CAWCAPGQGHTEAFF
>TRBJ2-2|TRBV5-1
CASSLGAGSPGELFF
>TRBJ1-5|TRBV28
CASSSPRPGQGGQPQHF
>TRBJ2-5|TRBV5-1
CASVTSGGTGETQYF
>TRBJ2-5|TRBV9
CASSVSSSGVQETQYF
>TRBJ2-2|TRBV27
CASSLVLTGELFF
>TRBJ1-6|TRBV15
CATSERNSPLHF
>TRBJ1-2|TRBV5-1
CASSLGGLYGYTF
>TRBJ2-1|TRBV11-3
CASSLSDTEQFF
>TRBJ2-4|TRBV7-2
CASSLGSGGIVSGIQYF
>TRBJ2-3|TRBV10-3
CAISQTDTQYF
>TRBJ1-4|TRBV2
CASSVVGRKLFF
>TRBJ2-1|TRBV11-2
CASSPPGLAGDEQFF
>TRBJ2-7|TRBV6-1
CASSGWGLAGTYEQYF